This T cell receptor (beta chain) comes out of a study of T cells in Graves' hyperthyroidism and ophthalmopathy. Study-level results: A 13 V-J model separated ophthalmopathy from stable hyperthyroidism. Before onset, ophthalmopathy was predicted by the model a median about six months earlier. Appearing also in blood were most of the thyroid clonotypes expanded above 0.001.

Germline V lookup: CDR1 MNHEY, CDR2 SMNVEV (reference sequence). The ends were cut back, 5 bases at V and 0 bases at J, with 11 bases in the middle. This CDR3 has 15 residues. In its sample, this clonotype was seen many times. Its antigen is not identified. PBMCs were obtained from 9.5 to 10 ml fresh peripheral blood. The source material, RNA transcripts, was used to amplify TCR beta CDR3 regions. HTBI primers drove first-round RT-PCR of the TCR CDR3. TCRdb redid the calling of the multiplex PCR reads with MiXCR, one entry per CDR3 protein. The data contain about 640,000 distinct CDR3 sequences, roughly 15% of them seen just once; the ten biggest clones take up about 12%.

The receptor's source is a woman between 45 and 60 years old with Graves' ophthalmopathy. The chain links TRBV27 to TRBJ1-5; no definite D call. The sequencing sample was made of blood. CDR3 sequence: CASSPQTNSNQPQHF. The CDR3 DNA is TGTGCCAGCAGTCCCCAGACAAATAGCAATCAGCCCCAGCATTTT.